These 20 T cell receptor beta chains came from one sample sequenced in a study of T cell clones after liver transplantation (dated by TCRdb to between 2019 and 2020). Library creation used the immunoSEQ multiplex PCR assay. TCRdb carries this immuneACCESS record with in-frame sequences only. Its versions omit some clonotypes, under half of them owing to an unresolved V gene in the studies checked, with the rest unexplained. The sample table records around 76,000 clones; approximately 80% of these occur just once. The ten largest clonotypes hold around 0.72% of the sample. The material was CD4+ T cells from blood, obtained 12 months after liver transplant. The source is a human patient who received a liver transplant. Some T cells may derive from the graft donor when a transplant has been performed.

The V and J genes are TRBV5-4 and TRBJ2-5; D is perhaps TRBD1 (6 bases). Trimming cost V 0 bases and J 3 bases, with 18 bases left between them. Germline assignment: CDR1 SGHNT and CDR2 YYREEE (reference sequence). CDR3 length: 17 residues. CDR3 protein: CASSLGTGKAPEETQYF. The DNA of the CDR3 is TGTGCCAGCAGCTTGGGAACAGGGAAGGCCCCAGAAGAGACCCAGTACTTC.

This clone was seen a handful of times. CDR3 sequence: CASSIPNQPQHF. DNA for the CDR3: TGTGCCAGTAGTATTCCGAATCAGCCCCAGCATTTT. V and J are TRBV19 and TRBJ1-5; D uncertain. Germline V gives CDR1 LNHDA, CDR2 SQIVND (reference sequence). The CDR3 loop spans 12 amino acids. The V end lost 3 bases, the J end lost 4 bases, and 4 bases lay between the germline ends. The full variable domain, its missing parts supplied by reference TRBV19 and TRBJ1-5, is DGGITQSPKYLFRKEGQNVTLSCEQNLNHDAMYWYRQDPGQGLRLIYYSQIVNDFQKGDIAEGYSVSREKKESFPLTVTSAQKNPTAFYLCASSIPNQPQHFGDGTRLSIL.

V usage is TRBV11-2 and J usage is TRBJ1-3; D unclear. This CDR3 comprises 15 residues. The V end lost 4 bases, the J end lost 2 bases, and 12 bases lay between the germline ends. The germline gives CDR1 SGHAT, CDR2 FQNNGV. In DNA, the CDR3 is TGTGCCAGCAGCTCCCCCCGGGAAACTGGAAACACCATATATTTT. Translating it yields CASSSPRETGNTIYF.

The chain employs TRBV5-6 and TRBJ1-4; D is ambiguous. V gave up 0 bases and J gave up 5 bases, with 11 bases separating them. The germline V gene has CDR1 SGHDT and CDR2 YYEEEE. The CDR3 runs 15 residues. CDR3 in DNA: TGTGCCAGCAGCTTGGCGGGGATTCGCAATGAAAAACTGTTTTTT. Protein: CASSLAGIRNEKLFF.

In this sample, this clone turned up once. This chain uses TRBV5-1 with TRBJ2-1; D assignment may be TRBD1 or TRBD2 (6 bases each). Trimming cost V 4 bases and J 9 bases, with 20 bases left between them. This CDR3 has 15 residues. Germline lookup yields CDR1 SGHRS and CDR2 YFSETQ. In DNA, the CDR3 is TGCGCCAGCAGCCCCGGGACTGCTGTACAGGGTGAGCAGTTCTTC. This translates into CASSPGTAVQGEQFF.

The chain joins TRBV27 to TRBJ1-2, with D uncertain. Germline V gene lookup returns CDR1 MNHEY and CDR2 SMNVEV (reference sequence). CDR3 length equals 14 residues. V was pared by 5 bases and J by 0 bases, with 10 bases between. CDR3 bases: TGTGCCAGCAGTCCTGGAATAACTAACTATGGCTACACCTTC. Amino acids: CASSPGITNYGYTF.

The chain couples TRBV6-1 to TRBJ2-3, with TRBD2 matching over 13 bases. The V gene end was trimmed by 4 bases and the J gene end by 2 bases; junction bases not matched to a gene: 6. CDR3 size: 17 residues. The germline V gene encodes CDR1 MNHNS and CDR2 SASEGT. DNA for the CDR3: TGTGCCAGCAGTGGACGGACTAGCGGGAGTATCACAGATACGCAGTATTTT. Translation gives CASSGRTSGSITDTQYF.

The V and J genes are TRBV6-6 and TRBJ1-2; D is perhaps TRBD1 (6 bases). The CDR3 runs to 15 residues. Germline values: CDR1 MNHNY, CDR2 SVGAGI (reference sequence). The V gene lost 2 bases and the J gene lost 2 bases, with 12 bases spanning the gap. CDR3 loop: CASSYGSGVNYGYTF. CDR3 nucleotide sequence: TGTGCCAGCAGTTACGGTTCAGGGGTAAACTATGGCTACACCTTC.

This clone was picked up one time. The chain uses TRBV7-2 and TRBJ2-2; D perhaps matches TRBD2 (6 bases). Trimming took off 5 bases at V and 2 bases at J, with 9 bases between the two ends. CDR3 size: 14 residues. Germline CDR1 and CDR2: SGHTA and FQGNSA. The CDR3 region has the DNA TGTGCCAGCAGCGCGGGACTTAACACCGGGGAGCTGTTTTTT. Residues: CASSAGLNTGELFF.

The V call is TRBV14, the J call TRBJ2-1; D not certain. The CDR3 length is 13 residues. Germline V gene sequence: CDR1 SGHDN, CDR2 FVKESK. Trimming left V 5 bases short and J 6 bases short, with 11 bases between. CDR3 region: CASSVHQVNEQFF. DNA of the CDR3: TGTGCCAGCAGCGTCCATCAGGTCAATGAGCAGTTCTTC.

This clone appeared a few times. This sequence joins TRBV20-1 and TRBJ1-4; perhaps TRBD1 as D (5 bases). CDR3 length equals 9 residues. V was cut by 7 bases and J by 15 bases, with 12 bases left in between. Germline loops: CDR1 DFQATT, CDR2 SNEGSKA (reference sequence). This CDR3 reads CSVPGHLFF. CDR3 coding DNA: TGCAGTGTTCCCGGACACTTGTTTTTT.

This clone was detected many times. The V gene is TRBV20-1, the J gene TRBJ2-3; D gene unclear. CDR1 and CDR2 from the germline V gene are DFQATT and SNEGSKA (reference sequence). With 6 bases removed from V and 5 bases from J, the gap between germline ends came to 9 bases. The CDR3 runs 11 residues. Here the CDR3 reads CSAEVVDTQYF. CDR3 in DNA: TGCAGTGCCGAGGTCGTAGATACGCAGTATTTT.

The rearrangement links TRBV14 to TRBJ2-5; D uncertain. V lost 0 bases, J lost 7 bases, and 9 bases lay in between. Germline assignment: CDR1 SGHDN and CDR2 FVKESK. The CDR3 is made up of 13 amino acids. This CDR3 is CASSQDKFATQYF. The CDR3 nucleotides read TGTGCCAGCAGCCAAGATAAATTCGCGACCCAGTACTTC.

The chain links TRBV7-2 to TRBJ2-7, with D possibly called TRBD1 or TRBD2 (5 bases each). Germline V lookup: CDR1 SGHTA, CDR2 FQGNSA. The CDR3 has 14 amino acids. The V end lost 5 bases, the J end lost 4 bases, and 15 bases lay between the germline ends. The CDR3 loop is CASSTPGHQYEQYF. CDR3 coding DNA: TGTGCCAGCAGCACCCCGGGGCATCAATACGAGCAGTACTTC.

The chain is built from TRBV19 and TRBJ2-5; 11 nucleotides match TRBD2. The junction had 10 bases not matched to a gene; V was cut back by 4 bases and J by 3 bases. This CDR3 contains 17 residues. Germline V CDR1 and CDR2: LNHDA, SQIVND (reference sequence). The chain's CDR3 is CASSKYVRLAGKETQYF. CDR3 sequence (DNA): TGTGCCAGTAGTAAGTACGTGCGACTAGCGGGGAAAGAGACCCAGTACTTC.

The V and J genes are TRBV27 and TRBJ2-3, with 9 bases lining up with TRBD2. This CDR3 comprises 17 residues. V lost 1 base and J lost 4; bases outside the gene matches: 9. Per the germline V gene, CDR1 is MNHEY and CDR2 is SMNVEV (reference sequence). CDR3 sequence: CASSLWGQKREADTQYF. Here the CDR3 DNA reads TGTGCCAGCAGTTTATGGGGACAGAAGCGGGAGGCAGATACGCAGTATTTT.

This clone appeared once. The V gene is TRBV6-5, the J gene TRBJ2-3; no clear D. Trimming shortened V by 2 bases and J by 3 bases, and 6 bases separated the two germline ends. Germline V gives CDR1 MNHEY, CDR2 SVGAGI. The CDR3 loop spans 13 amino acids. The CDR3 protein is CASSYPGTDTQYF. In DNA form, the CDR3 reads TGTGCCAGCAGTTACCCAGGAACAGATACGCAGTATTTT.

The chain couples TRBV6-5 to TRBJ2-2; D not resolved. The V end lost 4 bases, the J end lost 8 bases, and 14 bases lay between the germline ends. This CDR3 has 14 amino acids. Germline lookup yields CDR1 MNHEY and CDR2 SVGAGI. The DNA for the CDR3 is TGTGCCAGCAGTTTCCGGGCCCCCGGGGGGGAGCTGTTTTTT. It is translated as CASSFRAPGGELFF.

This chain connects TRBV19 to TRBJ1-1, with a weak D call TRBD1 (5 bases). This CDR3 comprises 16 residues. The V end was cut by 5 bases, the J end by 1 base, with 17 bases between. Germline CDR1 and CDR2: LNHDA and SQIVND (reference sequence). The CDR3 is CASSPLQDLSNTEAFF. Here the CDR3 DNA reads TGTGCCAGTAGTCCCTTACAGGACCTTTCGAACACTGAAGCTTTCTTT.

The chain is built from TRBV29-1 and TRBJ1-1, with 7 bases that match TRBD1. J was trimmed by 0 bases and V by 7 bases; bases with no gene match: 5. The CDR3 is 13 residues long. Germline CDR1 SQVTM, CDR2 ANQGSEA. CDR3 in amino acids: CSGSDRLNTEAFF. In DNA form, the CDR3 reads TGCAGCGGCTCGGACAGGTTGAACACTGAAGCTTTCTTT.